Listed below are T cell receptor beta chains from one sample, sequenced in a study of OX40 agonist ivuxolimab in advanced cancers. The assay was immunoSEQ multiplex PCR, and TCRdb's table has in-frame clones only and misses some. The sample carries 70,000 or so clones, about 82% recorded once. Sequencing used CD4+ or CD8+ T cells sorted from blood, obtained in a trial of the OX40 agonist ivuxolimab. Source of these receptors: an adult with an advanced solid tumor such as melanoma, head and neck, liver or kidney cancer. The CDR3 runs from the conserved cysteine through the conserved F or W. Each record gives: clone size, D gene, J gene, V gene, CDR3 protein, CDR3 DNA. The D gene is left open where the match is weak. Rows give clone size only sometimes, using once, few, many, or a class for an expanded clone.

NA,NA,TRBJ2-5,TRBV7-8,CASSSYRETQYF,TGTGCCAGCAGCTCCTATAGAGAGACCCAGTACTTC
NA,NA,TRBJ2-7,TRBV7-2,CASSLVSGDYEQYF,TGTGCCAGCAGCTTAGTGTCAGGGGATTACGAGCAGTACTTC
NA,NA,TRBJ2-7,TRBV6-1,CASSEGDPKTYEQYF,TGTGCCAGCAGTGAAGGTGATCCGAAAACCTACGAGCAGTACTTC
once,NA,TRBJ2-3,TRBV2,CASSESGGTDTQYF,TGTGCCAGCAGTGAATCAGGGGGCACAGATACGCAGTATTTT
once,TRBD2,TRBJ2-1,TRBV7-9,CASRLAGGLNEQFF,TGTGCCAGCAGATTAGCGGGAGGTTTGAATGAGCAGTTCTTC
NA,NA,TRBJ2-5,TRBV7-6,CASSLTAGGETQYF,TGTGCCAGCAGCTTAACCGCCGGGGGAGAGACCCAGTACTTC
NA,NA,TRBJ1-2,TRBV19,CASSIAFPRADYGYTF,TGTGCCAGTAGCATAGCTTTCCCCAGGGCTGACTATGGCTACACCTTC
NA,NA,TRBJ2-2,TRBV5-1,CASRGATGGNTGELFF,TGCGCCAGCCGTGGGGCGACAGGCGGGAACACCGGGGAGCTGTTTTTT
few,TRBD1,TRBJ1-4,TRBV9,CASSVEGGPGTGTEKLFF,TGTGCCAGCAGCGTAGAAGGCGGACCCGGGACAGGGACTGAAAAACTGTTTTTT
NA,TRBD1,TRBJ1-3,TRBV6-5,CASTTGGYSGNTIYF,TGTGCCAGCACAACAGGGGGTTACTCTGGAAACACCATATATTTT
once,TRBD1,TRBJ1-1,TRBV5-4,CASSLSAGGENTEAFF,TGTGCCAGCAGCTTGAGCGCAGGGGGAGAGAACACTGAAGCTTTCTTT
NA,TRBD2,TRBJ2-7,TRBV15,CATSSGGTRAYEQYF,TGTGCCACCAGCAGTGGGGGGACTAGAGCCTACGAGCAGTACTTC
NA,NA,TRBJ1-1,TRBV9,CASSVGPGQRYPEAFF,TGTGCCAGCAGCGTTGGGCCTGGACAAAGGTATCCTGAAGCTTTCTTT
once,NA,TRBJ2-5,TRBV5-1,CASSEEGRGETQYF,TGCGCCAGCAGTGAGGAGGGCAGGGGAGAGACCCAGTACTTC
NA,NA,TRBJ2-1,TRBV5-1,CASSLAQGNEQFF,TGCGCCAGCAGCTTGGCCCAGGGGAATGAGCAGTTCTTC
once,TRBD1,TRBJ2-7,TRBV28,CASRMGQGTYEQYF,TGTGCCAGCAGAATGGGACAGGGCACCTACGAGCAGTACTTC
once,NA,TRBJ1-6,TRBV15,CATSAPGQAFYNSPLHF,TGTGCCACCAGCGCCCCGGGACAAGCCTTCTATAATTCACCCCTCCACTTT